This passage covers 21 T cell receptor beta chains from one sample sequenced in a study of metastatic and nonmetastatic thyroid tumors. TCRdb re-clonotyped the PCR reads through MiXCR. This table has about 92,000 clones, approximately 15% appearing once. Until they underwent thyroid surgery, no patient had received any treatment. Sequencing was done on a sample of blood. These receptors all stem from a female donor with papillary thyroid cancer or a benign thyroid nodule (not recorded which). Some clones in this sample may be carry-over from other donors' samples.

The sample holds many counts of this clone. The chain has TRBV2 and TRBJ2-3, with D possibly being TRBD2 (6 bases). The CDR3 runs 14 residues. Germline assignment: CDR1 SNHLY and CDR2 FYNNEI. V lost 6 bases to trimming and J lost 3 bases, with 13 bases between them. The CDR3 DNA reads as TGTGCCAGCAGGCCGGGACTGATGACAGATACGCAGTATTTT. Encoded protein: CASRPGLMTDTQYF.

This clone was picked up many times. The chain carries TRBV28 and TRBJ2-1; 8 bases line up with TRBD1. V lost 5 bases to trimming and J lost 6 bases; unmatched junction nucleotides: 3. CDR3 length equals 13 residues. The germline gives CDR1 MDHEN, CDR2 SYDVKM. The chain's CDR3 is CASSNDRGNEQFF. In nucleotides, the CDR3 is TGTGCCAGCAGTAATGACAGGGGCAATGAGCAGTTCTTC.

This clone was detected ten times or more. For the CDR3, the DNA is TGTGCCAGCAGCTTACTTGTCTCCTTGAACACTGAAGCTTTCTTT. Its protein is CASSLLVSLNTEAFF. The chain uses TRBV11-2 and TRBJ1-1, with no clear D. Per the germline V gene, CDR1 is SGHAT and CDR2 is FQNNGV. V gave up 2 bases and J gave up 0 bases, with 10 bases separating them. The CDR3 sequence is 15 residues long.

In its sample, this clone was seen a few times. A read error may be the cause here, since a much bigger clone is one base away. The chain employs TRBV5-1 and TRBJ1-2; D ambiguous. The CDR3 sequence is 14 residues long. The ends were cut back, 3 bases at V and 2 bases at J, with 11 bases in the middle. CDR1 and CDR2 from the germline V gene are SGHRS and YFSETQ. CDR3 loop: CASSSVEVNYGYTF. As DNA, the CDR3 is TGCGCCAGCAGCTCTGTGGAGGTGAACTATGGCTACACCTTC. The full variable domain, rest sourced from reference TRBV5-1 and TRBJ1-2, is KAGVTQTPRYLIKTRGQQVTLSCSPISGHRSVSWYQQTPGQGLQFLFEYFSETQRNKGNFPGRFSGRQFSNSRSEMNVSTLELGDSALYLCASSSVEVNYGYTFGSGTRLTVV.

This clone was counted ten times or more. This sample includes further DNA sequences coding for the same CDR3. V is TRBV19 and J is TRBJ1-4; the D is unclear. The germline V gene has CDR1 LNHDA and CDR2 SQIVND (reference sequence). V was trimmed by 7 bases and J by 8 bases, leaving 14 bases between them. The CDR3 totals 13 residues. The CDR3 here is CASKAWVGEKLFF. The CDR3 coding sequence is TGTGCCAGTAAGGCCTGGGTCGGGGAAAAACTGTTTTTT.

CDR3 nucleotide sequence: TGTGCCAGCAGATCCCTAGGGAACTATGGCTACACCTTC. It specifies CASRSLGNYGYTF. The rearrangement uses TRBV6-1 and TRBJ1-2; D uncertain. V lost 6 bases and J lost 2, with 10 bases in between. This CDR3 spans 13 amino acids. In germline, CDR1 is MNHNS, CDR2 SASEGT.

About this clone: Since a much larger clone is just one base distant, this may be a read error. Other DNA sequences in the sample encode the same CDR3. The CDR3, as DNA: TGTGCCAGCAGCTCCACAAGGGATACGCAGTATTTT. Amino acids: CASSSTRDTQYF. The chain is built from TRBV28 and TRBJ2-3, with D unclear. The germline V gene has CDR1 MDHEN and CDR2 SYDVKM. Trimming cost V 6 bases and J 6 bases, with 10 bases left between them. The CDR3 is 12 residues long.

This clone was detected many times. The chain joins TRBV7-3 to TRBJ1-2; a weak D match, TRBD1 (5 bases). Germline CDR1 and CDR2: SGHTA and FQGTGA. The length of the CDR3 is 15 residues. Trimming removed 4 bases from V and 0 bases from J, with 12 bases in between. In DNA, the CDR3 is TGTGCCAGCAGCTCGGGACGCCTGACTAACTATGGCTACACCTTC. This gives the protein CASSSGRLTNYGYTF.

This clone has at least ten counts. One junction end does not reproduce the germline sequence, and a read error may be involved. This chain uses TRBV7-7 with TRBJ2-5; D possibly corresponds to TRBD1 (6 bases). Germline-derived CDR1 and CDR2 are SSHAT and FNYEAQ (reference sequence). The CDR3 contains 15 residues. DNA of the CDR3: TGTGCTAGCACCAAAACGGGACACTCTGAAGAGACCCAGTACTTC. It translates to CASTKTGHSEETQYF. Combining the CDR3 with reference TRBV7-7 and TRBJ2-5 gives the whole variable domain GAGVSQSPRYKVTKRGQDVTLRCDPISSHATLYWYQQALGQGPEFLTYFNYEAQPDKSGLPSDRFSAERPEGSISTLTIQRTEQRDSAMYRCASTKTGHSEETQYFGPGTRLLVL.

The count of this clone is one. A clone one base away is much larger, so this may be a read error. The DNA of the CDR3 is TGTGCCAGCAGCGGAGAGGTCGGCGGGTCCCGCACAGATACGCAGTATTTT. Amino acid sequence: CASSGEVGGSRTDTQYF. The chain recombines TRBV9 with TRBJ2-3; D is possibly TRBD2 (5 bases). CDR1 is SGDLS and CDR2 is YYNGEE in the germline V gene. This CDR3 has 17 residues. Trimming took 3 bases from V and 1 from J, leaving 18 bases between them.

This clone was seen ten or more times. The V and J genes are TRBV9 and TRBJ1-1; no clear D. This CDR3 contains 15 residues. Between the trimmed V and J ends, which lost 0 bases and 1 base, there was a span of 10 bases. Germline CDR1 and CDR2: SGDLS and YYNGEE. The CDR3 loop is CASSVASVPNTEAFF. CDR3 DNA sequence: TGTGCCAGCAGCGTAGCTTCTGTGCCGAACACTGAAGCTTTCTTT. Using reference TRBV9 and TRBJ1-1 for the parts outside the CDR3, the full variable domain is DSGVTQTPKHLITATGQRVTLRCSPRSGDLSVYWYQQSLDQGLQFLIQYYNGEERAKGNILERFSAQQFPDLHSELNLSSLELGDSALYFCASSVASVPNTEAFFGQGTRLTVV.

This clone was counted at least ten times. The rearrangement links TRBV5-1 to TRBJ1-1; 8 bases align to TRBD1. Germline V gene sequence: CDR1 SGHRS, CDR2 YFSETQ. This CDR3 has 15 amino acids. After removal of 2 bases from V and 1 base from J, the junction contained 4 bases not matched to a gene. As DNA, the CDR3 is TGCGCCAGCAGCTTAACCGGGACAGGGAACACTGAAGCTTTCTTT. Translation: CASSLTGTGNTEAFF.

This clone was recorded at least ten times. This chain joins TRBV28 and TRBJ2-7; D unresolved. Trimming cost V 9 bases and J 2 bases, with 14 bases left between them. The CDR3 loop spans 13 amino acids. The germline V gene has CDR1 MDHEN and CDR2 SYDVKM. The CDR3 is CASLRTDTYEQYF. The CDR3 nucleotides read TGTGCCAGTCTCAGGACGGATACCTACGAGCAGTACTTC.

On this clone itself: This clone may be a read error of a much larger clone one base away. This specimen includes other DNA sequences encoding the same CDR3. This chain uses TRBV29-1 with TRBJ2-7; no firm D call. There are 16 residues in the CDR3. With 6 bases removed from V and 2 bases from J, the gap between germline ends came to 23 bases. From germline, CDR1 is SQVTM and CDR2 ANQGSEA. CDR3: CSVIDRMRTVTYEQYF. As DNA, the CDR3 is TGCAGCGTGATCGATCGTATGCGGACGGTTACCTACGAGCAGTACTTC.

This clone showed up just a few times. The sample holds other DNA sequences that translate to the same CDR3. The rearrangement uses TRBV12-3 or TRBV12-4 and TRBJ2-7; D remains unclear. V was cut by 11 bases and J by 0 bases, with 20 bases left in between. This CDR3 region has 15 residues. In DNA form, the CDR3 reads TGTGCCTCGCAGTCTGGTGCAGGCAGCTCCTACGAGCAGTACTTC. It specifies CASQSGAGSSYEQYF.

This clone was seen ten or more times. The chain joins TRBV7-8 to TRBJ1-5, with D unclear. The V and J ends lost 1 base and 5 bases respectively, with 3 bases between them. The germline CDR1 and CDR2 sequences are SGHVS and FQNEAQ. The CDR3 has 12 residues. The CDR3 loop reads CASSLGDQPQHF. CDR3 sequence (DNA): TGTGCCAGCAGCTTAGGTGATCAGCCCCAGCATTTT.

In its sample, this clone was seen many times. This rearrangement joins TRBV30 to TRBJ2-3; the D gene is possibly TRBD2 (6 bases). The CDR3 spans 14 residues. V gave up 5 bases and J gave up 2 bases, with 14 bases separating them. Germline loops: CDR1 GTSNPN, CDR2 SVGIG (reference sequence). This CDR3 reads CAWDMGLTTDTQYF. Written as DNA, the CDR3 is TGTGCCTGGGACATGGGACTGACCACAGATACGCAGTATTTT.

The chain combines TRBV6-1 with TRBJ1-5; D unclear. Trimming stripped 8 bases from V and 1 base from J, with 9 bases between. CDR3 length equals 13 residues. The germline V gene has CDR1 MNHNS and CDR2 SASEGT. This CDR3 is CASVVGSNQPQHF. The CDR3 nucleotides are TGTGCCAGCGTCGTTGGGAGCAATCAGCCCCAGCATTTT.

The chain couples TRBV7-9 to TRBJ1-1; perhaps TRBD1 as D (5 bases). Germline V gives CDR1 SEHNR, CDR2 FQNEAQ (reference sequence). The CDR3 runs to 13 residues. Trimming stripped 1 base from V and 7 bases from J, with 10 bases between. CDR3 in amino acids: CASSLGGWVEAFF. CDR3 nucleotides: TGTGCCAGCAGCTTAGGGGGGTGGGTTGAAGCTTTCTTT.

This clone was seen many times. The chain has TRBV6-6 and TRBJ2-7; possible D gene TRBD1, 5 bases. Per germline, CDR1 MNHNY and CDR2 SVGAGI (reference sequence). Deletions cut 3 bases from V and 0 bases from J, with 15 bases between. The CDR3 is made up of 16 amino acids. CDR3 loop: CASSYSPGPHSYEQYF. The CDR3 DNA follows: TGTGCCAGCAGTTATTCACCAGGGCCCCACTCCTACGAGCAGTACTTC.

Notes on this clone: The germline gene is not matched at one end of the junction; a read error may be the cause. The chain is built from TRBV7-2 and TRBJ2-7; D remains ambiguous. CDR1 and CDR2 from the germline V gene are SGHTA and FQGNSA. This CDR3 contains 15 residues. The CDR3 spells CASSLEVGVYYEQYF. The CDR3 region has the DNA TGTGCCAGCAGCTTAGAAGTTGGGGTTTACTACGAACAGTACTTC.